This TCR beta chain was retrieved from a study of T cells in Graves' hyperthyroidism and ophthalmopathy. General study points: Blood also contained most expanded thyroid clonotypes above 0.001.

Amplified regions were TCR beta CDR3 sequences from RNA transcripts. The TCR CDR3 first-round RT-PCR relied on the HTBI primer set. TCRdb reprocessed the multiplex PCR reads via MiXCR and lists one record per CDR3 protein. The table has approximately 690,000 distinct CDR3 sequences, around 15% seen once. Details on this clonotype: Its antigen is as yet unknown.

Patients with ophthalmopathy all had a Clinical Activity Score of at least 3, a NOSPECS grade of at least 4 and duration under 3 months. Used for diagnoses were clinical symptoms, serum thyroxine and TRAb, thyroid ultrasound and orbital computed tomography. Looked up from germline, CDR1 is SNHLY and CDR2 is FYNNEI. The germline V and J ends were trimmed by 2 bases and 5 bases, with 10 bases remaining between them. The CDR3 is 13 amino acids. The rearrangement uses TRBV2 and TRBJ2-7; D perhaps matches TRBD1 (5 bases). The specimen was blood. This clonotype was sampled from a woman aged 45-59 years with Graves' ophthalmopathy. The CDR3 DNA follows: TGTGCCAGCAGTGAATACAGGAATGACGAGCAGTACTTC. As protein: CASSEYRNDEQYF.